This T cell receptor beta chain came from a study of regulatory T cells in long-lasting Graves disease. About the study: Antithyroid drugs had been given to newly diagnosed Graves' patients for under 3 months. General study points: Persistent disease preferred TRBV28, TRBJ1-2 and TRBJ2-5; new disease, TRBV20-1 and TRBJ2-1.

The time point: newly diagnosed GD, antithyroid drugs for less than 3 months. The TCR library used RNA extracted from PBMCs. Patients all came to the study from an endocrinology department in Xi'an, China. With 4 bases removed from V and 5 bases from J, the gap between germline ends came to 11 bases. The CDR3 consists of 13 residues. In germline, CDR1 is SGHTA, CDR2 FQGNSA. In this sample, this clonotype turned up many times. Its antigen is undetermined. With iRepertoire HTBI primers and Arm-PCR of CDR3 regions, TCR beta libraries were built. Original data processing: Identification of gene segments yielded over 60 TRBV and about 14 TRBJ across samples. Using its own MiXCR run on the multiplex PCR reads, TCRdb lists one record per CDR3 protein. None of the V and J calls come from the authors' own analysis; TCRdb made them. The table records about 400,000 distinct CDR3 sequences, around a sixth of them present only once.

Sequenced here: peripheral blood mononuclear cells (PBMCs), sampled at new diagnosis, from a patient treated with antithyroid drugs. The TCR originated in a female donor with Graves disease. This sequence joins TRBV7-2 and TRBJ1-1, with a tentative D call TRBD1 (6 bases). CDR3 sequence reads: CASSSTGWTEAFF. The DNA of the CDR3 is TGTGCCAGCAGCTCCACAGGGTGGACTGAAGCTTTCTTT.